The T cell receptor (beta chain) described here comes from a study of blood T cell repertoires in COVID-19. Study details: Donors in the United States, Italy and Spain gave samples during acute or convalescent COVID-19. The analysed material was cDNA or gDNA that came from T cells, B-cell-depleted T cells, or PBMCs.

Trimming removed 5 bases from V and 4 bases from J, with 14 bases in between. Germline-derived CDR1 and CDR2 are SQVTM and ANQGSEA. This CDR3 is built from 13 residues. Method: immunoSEQ multiplex PCR; TCRdb's copy keeps in-frame clones and lacks some. The repertoire holds around 300,000 clones, 75% to 90% seen once, with about 2% in the top ten. This clone was observed a few times. This receptor was identified in a man aged 18 to 29 with active or convalescent COVID-19. The chain recombines TRBV29-1 with TRBJ1-2, with D perhaps TRBD1 (6 bases). The source material was peripheral blood. In DNA form, the CDR3 reads TGCAGCGTTCTCTCACAGGGCGGCTATGGCTACACCTTC. This codes for CSVLSQGGYGYTF.